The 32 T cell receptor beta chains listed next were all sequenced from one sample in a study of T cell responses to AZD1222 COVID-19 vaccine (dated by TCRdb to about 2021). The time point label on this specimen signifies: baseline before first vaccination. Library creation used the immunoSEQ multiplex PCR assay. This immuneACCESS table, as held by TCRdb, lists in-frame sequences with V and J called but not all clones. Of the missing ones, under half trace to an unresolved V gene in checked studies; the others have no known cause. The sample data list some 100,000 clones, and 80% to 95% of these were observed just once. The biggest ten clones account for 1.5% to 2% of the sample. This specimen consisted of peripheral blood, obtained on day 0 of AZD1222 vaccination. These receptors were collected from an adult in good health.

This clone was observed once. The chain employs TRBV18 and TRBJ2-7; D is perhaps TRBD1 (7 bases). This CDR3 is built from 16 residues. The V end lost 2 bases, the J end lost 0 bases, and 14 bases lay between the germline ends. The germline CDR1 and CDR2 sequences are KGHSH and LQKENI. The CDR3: CASSPGAGGYSYEQYF. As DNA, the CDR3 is TGTGCCAGCTCACCAGGGGCAGGGGGGTACTCCTACGAGCAGTACTTC.

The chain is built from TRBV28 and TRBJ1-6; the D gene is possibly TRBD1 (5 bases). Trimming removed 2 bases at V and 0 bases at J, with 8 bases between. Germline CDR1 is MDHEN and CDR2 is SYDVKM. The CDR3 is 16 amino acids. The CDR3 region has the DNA TGTGCCAGCAGTTTAGGGGGGAGCTCCTATAATTCACCCCTCCACTTT. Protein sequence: CASSLGGSSYNSPLHF.

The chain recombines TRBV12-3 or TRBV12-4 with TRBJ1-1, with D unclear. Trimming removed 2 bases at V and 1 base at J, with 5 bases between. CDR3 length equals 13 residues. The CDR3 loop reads CASSLFENTEAFF. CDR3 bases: TGTGCCAGCAGTTTATTTGAGAACACTGAAGCTTTCTTT.

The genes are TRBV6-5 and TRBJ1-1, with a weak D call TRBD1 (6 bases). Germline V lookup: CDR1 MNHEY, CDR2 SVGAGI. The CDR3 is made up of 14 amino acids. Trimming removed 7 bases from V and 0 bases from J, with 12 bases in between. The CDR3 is CASKRDNLNTEAFF. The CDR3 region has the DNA TGTGCCAGCAAGAGGGACAACCTGAACACTGAAGCTTTCTTT.

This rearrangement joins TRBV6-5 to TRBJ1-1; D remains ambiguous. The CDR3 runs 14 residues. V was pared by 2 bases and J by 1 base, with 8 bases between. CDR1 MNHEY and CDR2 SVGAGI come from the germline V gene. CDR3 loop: CASSYGFANTEAFF. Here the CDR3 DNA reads TGTGCCAGCAGTTACGGGTTCGCGAACACTGAAGCTTTCTTT.

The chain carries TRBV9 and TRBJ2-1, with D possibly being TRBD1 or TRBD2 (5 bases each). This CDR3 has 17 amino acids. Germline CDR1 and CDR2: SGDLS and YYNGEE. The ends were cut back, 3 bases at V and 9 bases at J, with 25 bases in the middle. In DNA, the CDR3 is TGTGCCAGCAGCGGGGACCCACTGGGGGACCCCGTCACTGAGCAGTTCTTC. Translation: CASSGDPLGDPVTEQFF.

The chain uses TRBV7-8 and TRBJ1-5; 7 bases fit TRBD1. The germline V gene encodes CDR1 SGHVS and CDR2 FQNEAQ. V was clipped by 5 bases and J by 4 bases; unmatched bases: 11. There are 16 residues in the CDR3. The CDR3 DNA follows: TGTGCCAGCAGCCCCCCCCCTACAGGGGTAAATCAGCCCCAGCATTTT. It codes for CASSPPPTGVNQPQHF.

This CDR3 is CASRNPWTSTDTQYF. For the CDR3, the DNA is TGCGCCAGCAGGAACCCCTGGACTAGCACAGATACGCAGTATTTT. The chain carries TRBV4-1 and TRBJ2-3; D is perhaps TRBD2 (5 bases). V was shortened by 6 bases and J by 0 bases, with 13 bases between the two germline ends. CDR1 is MGHRA and CDR2 is YSYEKL in the germline V gene. The CDR3 spans 15 residues.

This CDR3 reads CASSPEFVVHLWGGAKRTIYF. CDR3 bases: TGTGCCAGCAGTCCAGAGTTCGTGGTGCATCTATGGGGAGGAGCCAAACGCACCATATATTTT. The gene calls are TRBV28 and TRBJ1-3; D unresolved. Trimming stripped 5 bases from V and 9 bases from J, with 38 bases between. The CDR3 sequence is 21 residues long. Germline V lookup: CDR1 MDHEN, CDR2 SYDVKM.

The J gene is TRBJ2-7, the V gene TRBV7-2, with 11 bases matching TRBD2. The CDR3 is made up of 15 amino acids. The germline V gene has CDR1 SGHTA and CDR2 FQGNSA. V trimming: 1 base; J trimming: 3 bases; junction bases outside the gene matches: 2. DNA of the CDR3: TGTGCCAGCAGCTTAGACGGACTAGCGGGCTACGAGCAGTACTTC. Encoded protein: CASSLDGLAGYEQYF. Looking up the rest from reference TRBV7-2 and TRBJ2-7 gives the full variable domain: GAGVSQSPSNKVTEKGKDVELRCDPISGHTALYWYRQSLGQGLEFLIYFQGNSAPDKSGLPSDRFSAERTGGSVSTLTIQRTQQEDSAVYLCASSLDGLAGYEQYFGPGTRLTVT.

Here the CDR3 reads CASSLTFGSGSTDTQYF. Here the CDR3 DNA reads TGCGCCAGCAGCTTGACTTTCGGGAGCGGGAGCACAGATACGCAGTATTTT. The V gene is TRBV5-1, the J gene TRBJ2-3, with D possibly TRBD2 on 6 matching bases. The CDR3 sequence is 17 residues long. Germline CDR1 and CDR2: SGHRS and YFSETQ. V was cut by 1 base and J by 0 bases, with 15 bases left in between.

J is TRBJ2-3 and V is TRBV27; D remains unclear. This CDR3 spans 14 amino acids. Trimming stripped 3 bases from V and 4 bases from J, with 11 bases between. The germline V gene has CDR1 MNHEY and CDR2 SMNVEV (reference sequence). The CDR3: CASSLVTVADTQYF. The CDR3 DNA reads TGTGCCAGCAGTTTGGTCACCGTCGCAGATACGCAGTATTTT.

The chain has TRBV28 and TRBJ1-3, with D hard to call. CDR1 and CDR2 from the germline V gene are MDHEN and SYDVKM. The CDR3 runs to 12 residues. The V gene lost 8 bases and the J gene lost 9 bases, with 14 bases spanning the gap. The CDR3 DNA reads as TGTGCCAGCGGCATGGGTACCGTCACCATATATTTT. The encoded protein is CASGMGTVTIYF.

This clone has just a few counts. CDR3 region: CASSLSRGGNQPQHF. CDR3 DNA sequence: TGTGCCAGCAGTCTTAGTAGGGGAGGCAATCAGCCCCAGCATTTT. The chain is built from TRBV28 and TRBJ1-5; tentatively, D is TRBD1 (5 bases). CDR3 size: 15 residues. Trimming removed 5 bases from V and 2 bases from J, with 13 bases in between. Germline V lookup: CDR1 MDHEN, CDR2 SYDVKM.

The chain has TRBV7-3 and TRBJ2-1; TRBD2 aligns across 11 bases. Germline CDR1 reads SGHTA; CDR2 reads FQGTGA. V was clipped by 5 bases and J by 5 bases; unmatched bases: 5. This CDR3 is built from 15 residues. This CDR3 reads CASSLGLAEDNEQFF. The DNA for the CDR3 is TGTGCCAGCAGCCTGGGACTAGCGGAAGACAATGAGCAGTTCTTC.

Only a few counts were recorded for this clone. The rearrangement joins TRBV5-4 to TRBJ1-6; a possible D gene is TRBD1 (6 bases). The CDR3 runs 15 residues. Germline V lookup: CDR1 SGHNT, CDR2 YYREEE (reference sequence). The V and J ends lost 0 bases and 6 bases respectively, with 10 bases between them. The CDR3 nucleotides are TGTGCCAGCAGCTTGGACCAGGGGCGTAATTCACCCCTCCACTTT. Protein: CASSLDQGRNSPLHF. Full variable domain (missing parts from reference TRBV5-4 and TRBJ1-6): ETGVTQSPTHLIKTRGQQVTLRCSSQSGHNTVSWYQQALGQGPQFIFQYYREEENGRGNFPPRFSGLQFPNYSSELNVNALELDDSALYLCASSLDQGRNSPLHFGNGTRLTVT.

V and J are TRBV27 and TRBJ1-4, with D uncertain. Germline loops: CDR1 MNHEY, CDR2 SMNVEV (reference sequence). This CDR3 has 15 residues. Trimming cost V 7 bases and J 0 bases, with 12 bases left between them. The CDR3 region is CASTYDGTTNEKLFF. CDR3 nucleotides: TGTGCCAGCACCTACGACGGGACAACTAATGAAAAACTGTTTTTT.

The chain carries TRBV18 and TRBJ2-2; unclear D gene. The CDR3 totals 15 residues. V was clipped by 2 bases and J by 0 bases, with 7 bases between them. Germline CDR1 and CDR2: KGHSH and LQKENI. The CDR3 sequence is CASSPTQTNTGELFF. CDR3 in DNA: TGTGCCAGCTCACCAACGCAGACGAACACCGGGGAGCTGTTTTTT.

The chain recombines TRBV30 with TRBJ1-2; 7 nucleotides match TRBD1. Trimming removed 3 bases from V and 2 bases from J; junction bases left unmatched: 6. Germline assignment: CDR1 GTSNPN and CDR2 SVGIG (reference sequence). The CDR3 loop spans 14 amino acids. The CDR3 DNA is TGTGCCTGGAGGTCCCGGGACAGAAACTATGGCTACACCTTC. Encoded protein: CAWRSRDRNYGYTF.

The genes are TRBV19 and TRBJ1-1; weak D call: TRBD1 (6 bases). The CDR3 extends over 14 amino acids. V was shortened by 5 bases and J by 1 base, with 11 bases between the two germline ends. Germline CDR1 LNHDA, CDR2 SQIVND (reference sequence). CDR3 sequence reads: CASSVLDRNTEAFF. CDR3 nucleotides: TGTGCCAGTAGTGTCCTGGACAGGAACACTGAAGCTTTCTTT.

This chain's CDR3 is CASSEREAQPQHF. For the CDR3, the DNA is TGTGCCAGCAGTGAAAGGGAGGCTCAGCCCCAGCATTTT. The chain couples TRBV6-1 to TRBJ1-5; D not resolved. The ends were cut back, 2 bases at V and 6 bases at J, with 8 bases in the middle. Germline V gene data show CDR1 as MNHNS and CDR2 as SASEGT. The CDR3 is 13 amino acids.

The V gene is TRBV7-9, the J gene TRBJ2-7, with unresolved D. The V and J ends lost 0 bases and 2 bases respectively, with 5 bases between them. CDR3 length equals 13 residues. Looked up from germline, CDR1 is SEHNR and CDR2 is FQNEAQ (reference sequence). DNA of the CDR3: TGTGCCAGCAGCTTAGCAACTACCTACGAGCAGTACTTC. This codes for CASSLATTYEQYF.

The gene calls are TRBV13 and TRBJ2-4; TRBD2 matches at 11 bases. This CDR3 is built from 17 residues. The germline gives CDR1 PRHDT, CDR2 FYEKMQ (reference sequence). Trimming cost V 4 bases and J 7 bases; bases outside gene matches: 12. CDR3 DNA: TGTGCCAGCAGCTCTACTAGCGGGAGATCCAGATTTAACATTCAGTACTTC. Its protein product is CASSSTSGRSRFNIQYF.

DNA for the CDR3: TGTGCCAGCAGCCGGACGGTCCTAGCCAAAAACATTCAGTACTTC. Protein sequence: CASSRTVLAKNIQYF. J is TRBJ2-4 and V is TRBV6-5; D not resolved. V lost 6 bases and J 0 bases, leaving 12 bases between the germline ends. The CDR3 has 15 amino acids. The germline V gene encodes CDR1 MNHEY and CDR2 SVGAGI.

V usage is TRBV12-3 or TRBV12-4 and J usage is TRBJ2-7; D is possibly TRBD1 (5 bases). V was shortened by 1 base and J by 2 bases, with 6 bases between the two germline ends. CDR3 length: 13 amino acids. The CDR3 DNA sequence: TGTGCCAGCAGTTTAGGGGGCCCCTACGAGCAGTACTTC. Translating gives CASSLGGPYEQYF.

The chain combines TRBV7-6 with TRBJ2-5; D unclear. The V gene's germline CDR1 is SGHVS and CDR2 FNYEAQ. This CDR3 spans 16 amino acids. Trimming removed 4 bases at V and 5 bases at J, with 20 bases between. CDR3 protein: CASSWGFIGPYETQYF. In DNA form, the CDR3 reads TGTGCCAGCAGCTGGGGATTTATAGGGCCGTACGAGACCCAGTACTTC.

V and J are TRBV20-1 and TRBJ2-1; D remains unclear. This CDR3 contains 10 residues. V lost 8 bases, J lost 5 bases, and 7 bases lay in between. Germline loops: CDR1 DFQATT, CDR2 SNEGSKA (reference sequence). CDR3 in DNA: TGCAGTCCTGCCAACAATGAGCAGTTCTTC. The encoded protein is CSPANNEQFF.

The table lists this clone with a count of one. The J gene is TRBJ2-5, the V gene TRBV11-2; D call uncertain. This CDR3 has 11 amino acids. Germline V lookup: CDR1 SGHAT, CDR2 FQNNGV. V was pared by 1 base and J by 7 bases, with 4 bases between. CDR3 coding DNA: TGTGCCAGCAGCTTAGGGGTGACCCAGTACTTC. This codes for CASSLGVTQYF.

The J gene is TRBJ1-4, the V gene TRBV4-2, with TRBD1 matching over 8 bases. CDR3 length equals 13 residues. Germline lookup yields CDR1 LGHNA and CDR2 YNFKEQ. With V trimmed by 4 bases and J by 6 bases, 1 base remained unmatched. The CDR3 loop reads CASSPTGDEKLFF. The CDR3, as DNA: TGTGCCAGCAGCCCGACAGGGGATGAAAAACTGTTTTTT.

The CDR3, as DNA: TGTGCCAGTAGACAGGGGGCGCGCGTTCAGCCCCAGCATTTT. This sequence encodes CASRQGARVQPQHF. This rearrangement joins TRBV6-5 to TRBJ1-5, with TRBD1 identical over 10 bases. V trimming: 9 bases; J trimming: 6 bases; junction bases outside the gene matches: 8. CDR3 length: 14 residues. Germline V gives CDR1 MNHEY, CDR2 SVGAGI.

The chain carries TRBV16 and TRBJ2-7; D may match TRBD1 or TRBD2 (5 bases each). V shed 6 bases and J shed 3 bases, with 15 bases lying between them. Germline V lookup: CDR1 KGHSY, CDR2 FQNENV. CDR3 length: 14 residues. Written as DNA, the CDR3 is TGTGCCAGCAGTCGAACCGGGACGGACTACGAGCAGTACTTC. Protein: CASSRTGTDYEQYF.

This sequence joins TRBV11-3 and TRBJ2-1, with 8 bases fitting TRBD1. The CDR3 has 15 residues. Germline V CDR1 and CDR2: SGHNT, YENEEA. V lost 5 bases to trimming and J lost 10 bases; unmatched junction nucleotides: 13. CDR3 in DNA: TGTGCCAGCAGCGGCACAGGGGGAGGTGTCTCCGAGCAGTTCTTC. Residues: CASSGTGGGVSEQFF. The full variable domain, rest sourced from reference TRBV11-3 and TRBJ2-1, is EAGVVQSPRYKIIEKKQPVAFWCNPISGHNTLYWYLQNLGQGPELLIRYENEEAVDDSQLPKDRFSAERLKGVDSTLKIQPAELGDSAVYLCASSGTGGGVSEQFFGPGTRLTVL.